This TCR beta chain was profiled in a study of metastatic and nonmetastatic thyroid tumors (dated by TCRdb to between 2020 and 2021). About the full investigation: Repertoires were compared across peripheral blood and tumor or nodule tissue samples from malignant and benign thyroid patients.

As encoded in the germline V gene (reference sequence), CDR1 is MNHNY while CDR2 is SVGAGI. Between the V and J ends, shortened by 1 base and 4 bases respectively, the junction contains 9 bases. The cysteine opens and the phenylalanine closes a CDR3 of 14 amino acids. Only the CDR3 portion is preserved as DNA: 42 bases, with reading frame beginning at the first base. The library came from PCR. Data came from an Illumina HiSeq 4000. High-throughput sequencing was used to profile the TCR beta-chain CDR3 region of each patient. The authors' pipeline ran thus. Drawing on CDR3 differences between clinicopathological groups, the researchers built a classifier meant to tell apart patients with distant-metastatic papillary thyroid cancer. The Shannon index was used to measure repertoire diversity, and the Morisita-Horn index was used to measure how similar tumor and blood repertoires were. TCRdb reprocessing: public reads trimmed at Q25 with fastp, clones called with MiXCR, in-frame beta chains kept. TCRdb's processing, not the authors' own work, is the source of the V and J calls. The sample profile shows over 10,000 clones; 12% of them were found once. The ten largest clones represent about 33% of the sample.

No patient had received any treatment before thyroid surgery. Using T-cell receptor beta sequencing, the researchers looked back retrospectively at clinical samples from patients, gathered between about 2012 and 2018. This clone is characterized as medium-sized (0.01 to 0.1%). Its antigen is currently not known. One base away there is no much larger clone; base qualities are not given. Overall study results and their limits: In both blood and tumor samples, TCR beta diversity was reported to be significantly higher in malignant tumors than in benign nodules.

The chain links TRBV6-6 with TRBJ2-3, with no confident D gene call. The sequence came from a female donor with papillary thyroid cancer or a benign thyroid nodule (not recorded which). Some clones in this sample may be carry-over from other donors' samples. Sequencing was done on a sample of blood. Read as DNA, the sequence is TGTGCCAGCAGTTACTTAGGGCCCTCAGATACGCAGTATTTT. The resulting protein is CASSYLGPSDTQYF.